This T cell receptor (beta chain) was found in a study of early T cells in non-severe SARS-CoV-2 infection. Overall study: The study sequenced bulk RNA from unsorted whole blood, with chains unpaired.

Study-wide results and caveats: Comparison of clonotypes with VDJdb favored anti-spike CD8 responses while missing private and CD4 specificities.

There are a few counts of this clonotype. Its antigen is undetermined. Trimming removed 5 bases at V and 5 bases at J, with 13 bases between. This CDR3 has 13 amino acids. Germline CDR1 SGHNT, CDR2 YENEEA. Unique molecular identifiers were affixed to single, distinct cDNA molecules. TCRdb processed the 5' RACE reads anew with MiXCR; each CDR3 protein has one entry. The table shows around 78,000 distinct CDR3 sequences, with about 9.5% occurring only once. This receptor was taken from an adult who was a healthcare worker with PCR-confirmed SARS-CoV-2 infection or an uninfected control (not recorded which). The sample consisted of whole blood, taken at baseline. The chain has TRBV11-3 and TRBJ2-7; D is perhaps TRBD1 or TRBD2 (5 bases each). Here the CDR3 DNA reads TGTGCCAGCAGCAGATACGGGGACGACGAGCAGTACTTC. This sequence encodes CASSRYGDDEQYF.